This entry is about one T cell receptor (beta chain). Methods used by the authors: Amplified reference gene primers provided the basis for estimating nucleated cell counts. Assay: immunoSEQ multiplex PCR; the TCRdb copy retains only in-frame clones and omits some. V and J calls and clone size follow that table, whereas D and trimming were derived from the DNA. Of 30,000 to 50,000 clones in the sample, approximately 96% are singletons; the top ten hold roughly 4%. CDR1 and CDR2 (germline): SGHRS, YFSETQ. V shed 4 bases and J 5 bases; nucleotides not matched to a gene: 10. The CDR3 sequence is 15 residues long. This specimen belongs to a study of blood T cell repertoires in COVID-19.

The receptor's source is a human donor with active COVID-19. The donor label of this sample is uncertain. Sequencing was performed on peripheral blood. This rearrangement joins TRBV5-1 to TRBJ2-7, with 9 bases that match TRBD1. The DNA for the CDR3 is TGCGCCAGCAGCCCCAGTCCCGGGACAGGGAACGAGCAGTACTTC. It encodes CASSPSPGTGNEQYF.